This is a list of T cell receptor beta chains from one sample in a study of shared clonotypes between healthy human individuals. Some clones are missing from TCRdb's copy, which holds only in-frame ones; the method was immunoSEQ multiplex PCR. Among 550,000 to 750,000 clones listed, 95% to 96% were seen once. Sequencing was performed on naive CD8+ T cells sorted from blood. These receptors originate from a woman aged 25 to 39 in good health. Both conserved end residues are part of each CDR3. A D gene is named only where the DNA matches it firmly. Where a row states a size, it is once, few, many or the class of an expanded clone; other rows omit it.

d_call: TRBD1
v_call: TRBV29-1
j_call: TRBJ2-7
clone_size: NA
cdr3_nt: TGCAGCGTAAGACGGGACAGGGAATTCTACGAGCAGTACTTC
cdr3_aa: CSVRRDREFYEQYF

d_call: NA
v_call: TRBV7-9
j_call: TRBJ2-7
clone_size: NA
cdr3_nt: TGTGCCAGCAGCCCAAAGACAGGAAGGAGCTCCTACGAGCAGTACTTC
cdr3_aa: CASSPKTGRSSYEQYF

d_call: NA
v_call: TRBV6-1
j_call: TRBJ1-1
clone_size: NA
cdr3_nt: TGTGCCAGCAGGACGAGTGAAGCTTTCTTT
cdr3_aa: CASRTSEAFF

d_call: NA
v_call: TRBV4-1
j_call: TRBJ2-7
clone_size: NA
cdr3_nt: TGCGCCAGCAGCCCGAGCAGTCCCTACGAGCAGTACTTC
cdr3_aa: CASSPSSPYEQYF

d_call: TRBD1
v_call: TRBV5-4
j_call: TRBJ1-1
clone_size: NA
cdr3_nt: TGTGCCAGCAGCGCAACGACAGGGGACTATGATGAAGCTTTCTTT
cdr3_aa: CASSATTGDYDEAFF

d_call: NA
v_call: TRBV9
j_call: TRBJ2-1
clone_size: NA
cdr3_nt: TGTGCCAGCAGCTCAATCACGAGCTCCTACAATGAGCAGTTCTTC
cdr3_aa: CASSSITSSYNEQFF

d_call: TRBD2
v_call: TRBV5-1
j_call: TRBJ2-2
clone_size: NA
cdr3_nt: TGCGCCAGCCAACACGCAACCAGGAGCGGGAGCGCCACCGGGGAGCTGTTTTTT
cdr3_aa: CASQHATRSGSATGELFF

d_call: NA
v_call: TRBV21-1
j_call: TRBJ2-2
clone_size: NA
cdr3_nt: TGTGCCAGCAGACCTCCCCTACGAGCACAGGGGTTGGACACCGGGGAGCTGTTTTTT
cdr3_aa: CASRPPLRAQGLDTGELFF

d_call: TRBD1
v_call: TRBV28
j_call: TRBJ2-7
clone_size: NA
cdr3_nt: TGTGCCAGCAGCCCTGCTGGACAGGCTTACGAGCAGTACTTC
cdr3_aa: CASSPAGQAYEQYF

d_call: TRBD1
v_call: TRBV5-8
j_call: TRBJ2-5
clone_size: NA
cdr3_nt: TGTGCCAGCAGTTCCGGGACAGAAGAGACCCAGTACTTC
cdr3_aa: CASSSGTEETQYF

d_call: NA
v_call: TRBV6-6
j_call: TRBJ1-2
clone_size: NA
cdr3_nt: TGTGCCAGCCGGGAAACATTCTATGGCTACACCTTC
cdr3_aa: CASRETFYGYTF

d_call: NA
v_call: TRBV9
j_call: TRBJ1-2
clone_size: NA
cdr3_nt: TGTGCCAGCAGCGTAGGAGGGTCGGGCTACACCTTC
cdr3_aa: CASSVGGSGYTF

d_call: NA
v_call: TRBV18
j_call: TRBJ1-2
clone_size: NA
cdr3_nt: TGTGCCAGCTCACCGCCTGACGTCGCGTATGGCTACACCTTC
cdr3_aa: CASSPPDVAYGYTF

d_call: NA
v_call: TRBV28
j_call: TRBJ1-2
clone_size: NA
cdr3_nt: TGTGCCAGCAGTTTAAGGACTCCCTATGGCTACACCTTC
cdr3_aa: CASSLRTPYGYTF

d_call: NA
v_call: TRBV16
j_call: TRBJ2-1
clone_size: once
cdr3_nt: TGTGCCAGCAGCCAATCGATAGGCAATGAGCAGTTCTTC
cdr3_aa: CASSQSIGNEQFF

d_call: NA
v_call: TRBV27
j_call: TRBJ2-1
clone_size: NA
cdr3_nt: TGTGCCAGCAGTTTAAGGGACTCCATCAATGAGCAGTTCTTC
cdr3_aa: CASSLRDSINEQFF

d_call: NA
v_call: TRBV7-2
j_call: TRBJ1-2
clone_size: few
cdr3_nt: TGTGCCAGCAGCTTAGATCGGGAGGCCACCTTC
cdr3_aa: CASSLDREATF

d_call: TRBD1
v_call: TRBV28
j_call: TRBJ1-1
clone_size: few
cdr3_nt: TGTGCCAGCAGTTTGTTAGGGGGCGCCTCTGAAGCTTTCTTT
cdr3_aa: CASSLLGGASEAFF

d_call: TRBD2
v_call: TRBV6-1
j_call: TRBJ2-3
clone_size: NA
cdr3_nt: TGTGCCAGCAGTGAAAGGACTAGCGGGAGAGGTTTGGTCTCAGATACGCAGTATTTT
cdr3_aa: CASSERTSGRGLVSDTQYF

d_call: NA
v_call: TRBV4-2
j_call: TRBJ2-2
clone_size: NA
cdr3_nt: TGTGCCAGCAGCCAGGAAGGAGTCACCGGGGAGCTGTTTTTT
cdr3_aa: CASSQEGVTGELFF

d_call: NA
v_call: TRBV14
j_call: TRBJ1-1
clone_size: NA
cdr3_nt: TGTGCCAGCAGCCCCTTGAGTTCCGGGAACACTGAAGCTTTCTTT
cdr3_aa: CASSPLSSGNTEAFF

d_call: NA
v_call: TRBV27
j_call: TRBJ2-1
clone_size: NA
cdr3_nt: TGTGCCAGCAGTTTCTGGGGGGATTACAATGAGCAGTTCTTC
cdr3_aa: CASSFWGDYNEQFF

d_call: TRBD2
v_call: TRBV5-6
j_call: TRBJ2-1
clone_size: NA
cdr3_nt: TGTGCCAGCAGCTTACGCCTAGCGGGAGGCAATGAGCAGTTCTTC
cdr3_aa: CASSLRLAGGNEQFF